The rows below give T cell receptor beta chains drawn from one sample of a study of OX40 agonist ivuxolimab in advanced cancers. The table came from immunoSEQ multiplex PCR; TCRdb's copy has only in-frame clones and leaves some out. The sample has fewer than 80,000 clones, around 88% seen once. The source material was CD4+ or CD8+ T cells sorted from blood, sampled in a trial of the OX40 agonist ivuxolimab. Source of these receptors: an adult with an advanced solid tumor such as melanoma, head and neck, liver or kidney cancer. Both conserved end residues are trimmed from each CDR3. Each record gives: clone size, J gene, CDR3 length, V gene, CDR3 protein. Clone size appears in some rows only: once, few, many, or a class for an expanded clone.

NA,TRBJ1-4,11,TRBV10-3,AISESGGRGLF
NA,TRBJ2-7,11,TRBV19,AGWGTEGYEQY
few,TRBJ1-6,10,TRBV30,AWGQGSSPLH
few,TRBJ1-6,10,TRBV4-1,ASSQEDSPLH
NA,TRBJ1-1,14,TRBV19,ASSLGQTKGVTEAF
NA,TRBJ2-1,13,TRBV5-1,ASSLVGSRYNEQF
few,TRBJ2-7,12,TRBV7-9,ASSPRTEAHEQY
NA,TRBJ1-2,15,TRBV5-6,ASSLVGTVFSSHGYT
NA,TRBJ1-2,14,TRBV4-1,ASSQDRTGAGYGYT
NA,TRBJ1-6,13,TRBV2,ASTADREVDSPLH
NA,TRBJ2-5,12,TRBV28,ASSSFPGGETQY
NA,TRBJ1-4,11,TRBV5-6,ASSLYPNEKLF
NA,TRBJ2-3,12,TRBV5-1,ASSLFPAADTQY
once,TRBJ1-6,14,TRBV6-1,ASSEVLPRHNSPLH
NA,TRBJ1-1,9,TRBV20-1,SAIPFTEAF
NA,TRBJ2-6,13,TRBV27,ASSGTGAGANVLT
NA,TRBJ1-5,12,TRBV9,ASSVGAVPSPQH
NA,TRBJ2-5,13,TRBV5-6,ASSWGTGGVETQY
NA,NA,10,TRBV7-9,ASRGASYEQY
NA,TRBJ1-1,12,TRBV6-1,ASSVKREITEAF
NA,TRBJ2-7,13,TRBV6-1,ASSESFSPGWEQY
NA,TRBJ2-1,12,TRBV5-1,ASSGIGINNEQF
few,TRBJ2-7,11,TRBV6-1,ASSRTDIGEQY
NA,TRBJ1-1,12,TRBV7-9,ASSFTGGVTEAF
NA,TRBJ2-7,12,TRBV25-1,ASSESGSLYEQY
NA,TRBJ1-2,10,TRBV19,ASSIDEYGYT
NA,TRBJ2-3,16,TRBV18,ASSPPMGLAGGTDTQY
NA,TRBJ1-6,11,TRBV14,ASSRMGTSPLH
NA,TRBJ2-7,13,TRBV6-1,ASSAATGPSYEQY
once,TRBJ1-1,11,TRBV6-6,ASTLSSYTEAF
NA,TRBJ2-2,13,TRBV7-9,ASSWASGDTGELF
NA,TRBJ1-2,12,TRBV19,ASSVIGTNYGYT
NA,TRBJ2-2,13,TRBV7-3,ASSLRGGPTGELF
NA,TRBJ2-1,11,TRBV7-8,ASSLTAVGEQF
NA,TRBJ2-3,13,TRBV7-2,ASPGLAGATDTQY
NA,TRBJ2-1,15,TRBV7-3,ASRTRAGISSYNEQF
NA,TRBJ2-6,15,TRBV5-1,ASSSGRVVSGANVLT
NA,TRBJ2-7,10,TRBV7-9,ASRPPGGEQY
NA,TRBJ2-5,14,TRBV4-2,ASSQDLTSGSETQY
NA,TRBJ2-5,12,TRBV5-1,ASSLIQSQETQY
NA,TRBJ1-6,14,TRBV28,ASSPQRDRGSSPLH
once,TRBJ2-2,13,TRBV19,ASSTSGGMTGELF
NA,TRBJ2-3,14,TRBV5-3,ARSLVFGLSTDTQY
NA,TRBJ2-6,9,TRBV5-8,ASRAINVLT
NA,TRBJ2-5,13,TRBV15,ATSNGGGSGETQY
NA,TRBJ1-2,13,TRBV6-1,ASSEGGQDFYGYT
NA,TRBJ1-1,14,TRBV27,ASSFGSQGLNTEAF
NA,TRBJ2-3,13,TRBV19,ASGWDSPTTDTQY
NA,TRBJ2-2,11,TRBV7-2,ASSFVNTGELF
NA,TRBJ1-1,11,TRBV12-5,ASGARGGTEAF
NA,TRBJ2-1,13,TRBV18,ASSPPRSSYNEQF
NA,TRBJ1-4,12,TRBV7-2,ASSPQGVGEKLF
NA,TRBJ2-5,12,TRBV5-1,ASSHGLAEETQY
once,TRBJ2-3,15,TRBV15,ATSRGTSMFVTDTQY
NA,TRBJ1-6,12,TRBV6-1,ASSQGVLGSPLH
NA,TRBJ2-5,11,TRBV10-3,AISYRVSETQY
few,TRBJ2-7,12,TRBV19,ASSVGQGTYEQY
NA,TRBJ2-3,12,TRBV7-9,ASSLGTMTDTQY